Following are 31 T cell receptor beta chains from one sample sequenced in a study of T-cell reconstitution after alpha-beta-depleted transplantation in children. Unique molecular identifiers were incorporated into the prepared TCRbeta library. MiXCR was run by TCRdb on the PCR reads, yielding one entry per CDR3 protein. The table has 440,000 or so distinct CDR3 sequences, approximately 10% seen once. The sample in question was PBMCs from the stem cell graft donor, obtained from the stem cell graft. The receptors here all came from a human donor who donated a stem cell graft to a child with acute myeloid leukemia.

The V and J genes are TRBV5-1 and TRBJ1-2; maybe TRBD1 (5 bases). The V and J ends lost 0 bases and 2 bases respectively, with 11 bases between them. The germline CDR1 and CDR2 sequences are SGHRS and YFSETQ. The CDR3 consists of 15 residues. The CDR3 coding sequence is TGCGCCAGCAGCTTGGGAGGGACCGCCAACTATGGCTACACCTTC. Translation: CASSLGGTANYGYTF.

This clonotype was detected a few times. The chain recombines TRBV11-2 with TRBJ2-3; D call uncertain. The CDR3 length is 14 residues. Germline V lookup: CDR1 SGHAT, CDR2 FQNNGV. V lost 1 base to trimming and J lost 2 bases, with 7 bases between them. The CDR3 bases are TGTGCCAGCAGCTTAGTTAGAACCACAGATACGCAGTATTTT. Translation gives CASSLVRTTDTQYF.

In this sample, this clonotype turned up a few times. The rearrangement uses TRBV11-2 and TRBJ1-2; 8 bases agree with TRBD1. The CDR3 sequence is 20 residues long. The germline CDR1 and CDR2 sequences are SGHAT and FQNNGV. Germline trimming cut 0 bases from V and 6 bases from J; bases unmatched to any gene: 21. The CDR3 spells CASSLDRTRTGRGLVDGYTF. CDR3 in DNA: TGTGCCAGCAGCTTAGATCGCACGAGGACAGGGAGGGGCTTGGTAGATGGCTACACCTTC. Based on the CDR3 plus reference TRBV11-2 and TRBJ1-2, the full variable domain is EAGVAQSPRYKIIEKRQSVAFWCNPISGHATLYWYQQILGQGPKLLIQFQNNGVVDDSQLPKDRFSAERLKGVDSTLKIQPAKLEDSAVYLCASSLDRTRTGRGLVDGYTFGSGTRLTVV.

V and J are TRBV29-1 and TRBJ2-7; no definite D call. The germline V gene has CDR1 SQVTM and CDR2 ANQGSEA. This CDR3 has 13 amino acids. The ends were cut back, 3 bases at V and 0 bases at J, with 9 bases in the middle. CDR3 residues: CSVDLGSSYEQYF. For the CDR3, the DNA is TGCAGCGTTGATCTGGGGTCCTCCTACGAGCAGTACTTC.

In its sample, this clonotype was seen a few times. The chain uses TRBV20-1 and TRBJ1-1; D remains unclear. Trimming removed 6 bases from V and 7 bases from J, with 18 bases in between. CDR3 length: 13 amino acids. Germline V gene data show CDR1 as DFQATT and CDR2 as SNEGSKA (reference sequence). The CDR3 nucleotides read TGCAGTGCCACCCATCCCCCGGTCGGTGAAGCTTTCTTT. Translated: CSATHPPVGEAFF.

This clonotype was counted between two and nine times. The chain employs TRBV10-3 and TRBJ2-5; the match to TRBD2 covers 8 bases. The CDR3 has 14 amino acids. The J segment lost 2 bases and the V segment lost 7 bases, leaving 6 bases of the junction unmatched. Germline V gives CDR1 ENHRY, CDR2 SYGVKD. CDR3 DNA: TGTGCCATCAAGGGTAGCGGGAATCAAGAGACCCAGTACTTC. This gives the protein CAIKGSGNQETQYF.

The chain has TRBV10-3 and TRBJ1-5; D is possibly TRBD1 (5 bases). This CDR3 region has 13 residues. V lost 7 bases and J 1 base, leaving 8 bases between the germline ends. The germline V gene has CDR1 ENHRY and CDR2 SYGVKD. The CDR3 coding sequence is TGTGCCATCACTGGGGCGAGCAATCAGCCCCAGCATTTT. It codes for CAITGASNQPQHF.

V and J are TRBV20-1 and TRBJ2-4; D is unresolved. The V gene lost 5 bases and the J gene lost 7 bases, with 15 bases spanning the gap. Germline CDR1 reads DFQATT; CDR2 reads SNEGSKA (reference sequence). The CDR3 spans 13 residues. CDR3 in DNA: TGCAGTGCTCCTGACCCGGGCAAGAACATTCAGTACTTC. It specifies CSAPDPGKNIQYF.

Many counts were recorded for this clonotype. The chain couples TRBV27 to TRBJ1-1; D is uncertain. The CDR3 totals 14 residues. The V gene's germline CDR1 is MNHEY and CDR2 SMNVEV (reference sequence). Trimming took off 3 bases at V and 5 bases at J, with 13 bases between the two ends. The CDR3 DNA is TGTGCCAGCAGTTTGGGCATGGGTAGTACTGAAGCTTTCTTT. This codes for CASSLGMGSTEAFF.

This clonotype was counted many times. This chain links TRBV20-1 with TRBJ2-3, with a tentative D call TRBD2 (6 bases). V was pared by 5 bases and J by 2 bases, with 11 bases between. Germline V gives CDR1 DFQATT, CDR2 SNEGSKA (reference sequence). The CDR3 has 13 residues. The CDR3, as DNA: TGCAGTGCTGACGGCGGGAACACAGATACGCAGTATTTT. Translation: CSADGGNTDTQYF.

This clonotype occurred many times. This chain connects TRBV5-5 to TRBJ2-7; the D is unclear. The germline V gene has CDR1 SGHKS and CDR2 YYEKEE (reference sequence). This CDR3 has 14 amino acids. V was cut by 3 bases and J by 6 bases, with 16 bases left in between. CDR3 bases: TGTGCCAGCAGCTACGCCCCTGGGAATGGCGAGCAGTACGTC. Translating it yields CASSYAPGNGEQYV.

This clonotype was counted a few times. The germline gene is not matched at one end of the junction; a read error may be the cause. The chain employs TRBV3-1 and TRBJ1-2, with 10 bases that match TRBD1. CDR1 is LGHDT and CDR2 is YNNKEL in the germline V gene (reference sequence). The CDR3 loop spans 13 amino acids. The CDR3 nucleotides are TGTGCCACCAGCCGGGACAGGGGTTCCGGCTACACCTTC. This sequence encodes CATSRDRGSGYTF.

This chain connects TRBV20-1 to TRBJ2-5; TRBD2 matches at 9 bases. The CDR3 extends over 15 amino acids. Germline assignment: CDR1 DFQATT and CDR2 SNEGSKA (reference sequence). V gave up 6 bases and J gave up 1 base; unmatched junction bases: 9. In nucleotides, the CDR3 is TGCAGTGCCCAGACTAGCGGAGCCCTCCAAGAGACCCAGTACTTC. Translated: CSAQTSGALQETQYF.

The V gene is TRBV14, the J gene TRBJ2-7, with 7 positions matching TRBD1. Germline V gene sequence: CDR1 SGHDN, CDR2 FVKESK. The CDR3 length is 16 residues. J gave up 3 bases and V 3 bases, and 11 bases lay outside the gene matches. The chain's CDR3 is CASSQSQGSLYYEQYF. The CDR3 bases are TGTGCCAGCAGCCAGTCACAGGGGTCCTTATACTACGAGCAGTACTTC.

This clonotype was detected a few times. This chain joins TRBV2 and TRBJ2-5, with 10 bases fitting TRBD1. CDR3 size: 16 residues. Germline CDR1 and CDR2: SNHLY and FYNNEI. The J segment lost 4 bases and the V segment lost 1 base, leaving 6 bases of the junction unmatched. The CDR3 coding sequence is TGTGCCAGCAGTGAAGTAGGGGACAGGGGTGCAGAGACCCAGTACTTC. Translated: CASSEVGDRGAETQYF.

The chain is built from TRBV20-1 and TRBJ1-1; no clear D gene. V lost 0 bases to trimming and J lost 0 bases, with 14 bases between them. Germline lookup yields CDR1 DFQATT and CDR2 SNEGSKA (reference sequence). The CDR3 loop spans 16 amino acids. The CDR3 DNA reads TGCAGTGCTAGAGATCGCGATGGTGGCATGAACACTGAAGCTTTCTTT. It yields the protein CSARDRDGGMNTEAFF.

This chain uses TRBV4-1 with TRBJ1-5; D is ambiguous. The V end lost 0 bases, the J end lost 5 bases, and 11 bases lay between the germline ends. The germline CDR1 and CDR2 sequences are MGHRA and YSYEKL. This CDR3 is 15 amino acids long. The CDR3 is CASSQDFRAYQPQHF. CDR3 nucleotide sequence: TGCGCCAGCAGCCAAGACTTCCGAGCGTATCAGCCCCAGCATTTT.

This clonotype was observed a few times. The chain joins TRBV24-1 to TRBJ2-5; possibly TRBD1 for D (6 bases). Between the trimmed V and J ends, which lost 3 bases and 3 bases, there was a span of 10 bases. The CDR3 contains 14 residues. Germline V gene sequence: CDR1 KGHDR, CDR2 SFDVKD. The CDR3 spells CATSDGGQKETQYF. The DNA of the CDR3 is TGTGCCACCAGTGATGGTGGACAGAAAGAGACCCAGTACTTC.

This chain uses TRBV7-2 with TRBJ2-7, with 7 positions matching TRBD1. The J segment lost 4 bases and the V segment lost 5 bases, leaving 14 bases of the junction unmatched. The CDR3 covers 16 residues. The germline V gene encodes CDR1 SGHTA and CDR2 FQGNSA. The CDR3 sequence: CASSPEGAGWAYEQYF. As DNA, the CDR3 is TGTGCCAGCAGCCCTGAGGGGGCGGGTTGGGCTTACGAGCAGTACTTC.

The V call is TRBV10-3, the J call TRBJ1-3; D not certain. CDR1 is ENHRY and CDR2 is SYGVKD in the germline V gene. V was trimmed by 6 bases and J by 0 bases, leaving 6 bases between them. CDR3 length: 13 amino acids. This CDR3 reads CAIRPSSGNTIYF. The CDR3 nucleotides are TGTGCCATCAGACCGAGCTCTGGAAACACCATATATTTT.

V is TRBV5-1 and J is TRBJ2-7; the match to TRBD1 covers 9 bases. The V segment lost 4 bases and the J segment 5 bases; nucleotides outside the gene matches: 4. Germline V CDR1 and CDR2: SGHRS, YFSETQ. The CDR3 sequence is 13 residues long. Here the CDR3 DNA reads TGCGCCAGCAGCGGGGACAGGGTCAACGAGCAGTACTTC. Translating it yields CASSGDRVNEQYF.

The genes are TRBV20-1 and TRBJ2-5; 9 bases line up with TRBD2. This CDR3 has 13 amino acids. The germline CDR1 and CDR2 sequences are DFQATT and SNEGSKA (reference sequence). This CDR3 reads CSAPEREEETQYF. The CDR3 DNA reads TGCAGCGCGCCCGAGCGGGAGGAAGAGACCCAGTACTTC.

The chain combines TRBV2 with TRBJ2-5, with TRBD2 as a possible D gene (6 bases). Trimming pared 4 bases from V and 5 bases from J, leaving 14 bases between. The germline V gene has CDR1 SNHLY and CDR2 FYNNEI. The CDR3 is 14 residues long. The CDR3 DNA reads as TGTGCCAGCAGTGTCAGCGGAGGGCTTGAGACCCAGTACTTC. Its protein product is CASSVSGGLETQYF.

CDR3 sequence: CASSVRGQALRGYTF. In DNA, the CDR3 is TGTGCCAGCAGCGTACGAGGACAGGCACTTCGAGGCTACACCTTC. The chain recombines TRBV9 with TRBJ1-2; TRBD1 agrees at 7 bases. The CDR3 spans 15 residues. The V segment lost 1 base and the J segment 8 bases; nucleotides outside the gene matches: 11. CDR1 and CDR2 (germline): SGDLS, YYNGEE.

This clonotype was observed at least ten times. The chain recombines TRBV29-1 with TRBJ2-7; D possibly uses TRBD1 or TRBD2 (5 bases each). The ends were cut back, 7 bases at V and 2 bases at J, with 18 bases in the middle. The V gene's germline CDR1 is SQVTM and CDR2 ANQGSEA. The CDR3 has 14 amino acids. CDR3: CSASRPGRTYEQYF. CDR3 bases: TGCAGCGCCTCGCGCCCGGGACGGACCTACGAGCAGTACTTC.

This clonotype has at least ten counts. The rearrangement joins TRBV12-3 or TRBV12-4 to TRBJ2-2, with a possible D match to TRBD2 (6 bases). V shed 3 bases and J shed 7 bases, with 12 bases lying between them. The CDR3 consists of 14 residues. CDR3 loop: CASSFHRENGELFF. The CDR3 DNA sequence: TGTGCCAGCAGTTTTCACCGGGAGAACGGGGAGCTGTTTTTT.

The chain is built from TRBV12-3 or TRBV12-4 and TRBJ2-7, with D maybe TRBD1 (5 bases). This CDR3 has 13 amino acids. The ends were cut back, 3 bases at V and 6 bases at J, with 12 bases in the middle. The CDR3 bases are TGTGCCAGCAGTTTTAGTCGGCAGGGCGAGCAGTACTTC. Translating gives CASSFSRQGEQYF.

This clonotype was observed a few times. This chain links TRBV20-1 with TRBJ1-1, with D tentatively TRBD1 (5 bases). The CDR3 has 10 residues. The germline gives CDR1 DFQATT, CDR2 SNEGSKA (reference sequence). V was pared by 7 bases and J by 3 bases, with 6 bases between. CDR3 residues: CSGGDTEAFF. The CDR3 DNA sequence: TGCAGTGGAGGGGACACTGAAGCTTTCTTT.

This clonotype was seen more than once but under ten times. The chain uses TRBV9 and TRBJ2-3; TRBD2 matches at 9 bases. The CDR3 totals 17 residues. Per germline, CDR1 SGDLS and CDR2 YYNGEE. V lost 0 bases and J lost 5; bases outside the gene matches: 10. CDR3 nucleotides: TGTGCCAGCAGCGTAGACCCCAGCGGGGGGCGAGTAGATACGCAGTATTTT. This codes for CASSVDPSGGRVDTQYF. Combining the CDR3 with reference TRBV9 and TRBJ2-3 gives the whole variable domain DSGVTQTPKHLITATGQRVTLRCSPRSGDLSVYWYQQSLDQGLQFLIQYYNGEERAKGNILERFSAQQFPDLHSELNLSSLELGDSALYFCASSVDPSGGRVDTQYFGPGTRLTVL.

The table lists this clonotype with many counts. V usage is TRBV10-3 and J usage is TRBJ2-1; 12 positions agree with TRBD2. CDR1 is ENHRY, CDR2 SYGVKD, per germline. Trimming removed 6 bases from V and 5 bases from J; junction bases left unmatched: 2. The CDR3 loop spans 14 amino acids. In DNA, the CDR3 is TGTGCCATCAGGGGACTAGCGGGCGACAATGAGCAGTTCTTC. Amino acids: CAIRGLAGDNEQFF.

The sample holds a few counts of this clonotype. This chain links TRBV24-1 with TRBJ2-7, with D perhaps being TRBD1 or TRBD2 (6 bases each). Between the trimmed V and J ends, which lost 1 base and 2 bases, there was a span of 11 bases. CDR3 length: 15 residues. Germline V gives CDR1 KGHDR, CDR2 SFDVKD. CDR3 in amino acids: CATSDFGGRAYEQYV. The CDR3 coding sequence is TGTGCCACCAGTGATTTCGGGGGCAGGGCCTACGAGCAGTACGTC.